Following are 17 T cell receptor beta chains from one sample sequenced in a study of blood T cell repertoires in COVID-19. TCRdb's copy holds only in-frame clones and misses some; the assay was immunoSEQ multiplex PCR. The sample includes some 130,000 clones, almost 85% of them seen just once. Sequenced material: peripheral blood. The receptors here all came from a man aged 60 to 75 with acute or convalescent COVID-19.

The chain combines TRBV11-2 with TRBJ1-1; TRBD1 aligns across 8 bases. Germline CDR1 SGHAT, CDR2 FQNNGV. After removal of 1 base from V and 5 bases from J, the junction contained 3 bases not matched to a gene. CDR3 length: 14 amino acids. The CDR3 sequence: CASSLGQGITEAFF. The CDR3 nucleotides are TGTGCCAGCAGCTTAGGACAGGGGATTACTGAAGCTTTCTTT.

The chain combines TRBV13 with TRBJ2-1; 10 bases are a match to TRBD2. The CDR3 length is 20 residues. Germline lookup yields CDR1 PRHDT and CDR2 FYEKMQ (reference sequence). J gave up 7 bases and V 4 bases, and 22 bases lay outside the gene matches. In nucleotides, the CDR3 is TGTGCCAGCAGCTCCCTCGGGACTAGCGTCCTCCTTACCTACTTAAATGAGCAGTTCTTC. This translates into CASSSLGTSVLLTYLNEQFF.

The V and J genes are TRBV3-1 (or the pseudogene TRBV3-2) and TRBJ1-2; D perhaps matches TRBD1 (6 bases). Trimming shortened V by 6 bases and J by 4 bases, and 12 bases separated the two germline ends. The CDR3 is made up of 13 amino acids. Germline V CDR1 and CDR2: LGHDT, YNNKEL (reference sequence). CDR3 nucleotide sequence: TGTGCCAGCAGGACAGGTTCGAGCTATGGCTACACCTTC. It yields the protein CASRTGSSYGYTF.

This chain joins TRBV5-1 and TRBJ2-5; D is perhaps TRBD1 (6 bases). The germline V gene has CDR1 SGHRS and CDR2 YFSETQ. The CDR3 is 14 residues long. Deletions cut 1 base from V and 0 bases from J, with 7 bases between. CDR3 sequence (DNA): TGCGCCAGCAGCTTGTGGGACAACCAAGAGACCCAGTACTTC. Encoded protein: CASSLWDNQETQYF.

The CDR3 DNA is TGTGCCACCAGTGCTGTGAGCTCCTACAATGAGCAGTTCTTC. Protein product: CATSAVSSYNEQFF. The V call is TRBV24-1, the J call TRBJ2-1; D remains ambiguous. The CDR3 runs 14 residues. The germline V gene encodes CDR1 KGHDR and CDR2 SFDVKD. Trimming took 5 bases from V and 0 from J, leaving 7 bases between them.

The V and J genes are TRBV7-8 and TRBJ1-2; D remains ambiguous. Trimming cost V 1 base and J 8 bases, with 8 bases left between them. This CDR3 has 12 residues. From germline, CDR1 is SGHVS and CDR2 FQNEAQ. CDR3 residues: CASSLGEAGYTF. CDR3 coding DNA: TGTGCCAGCAGCTTAGGAGAGGCCGGCTACACCTTC.

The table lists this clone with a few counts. This chain's CDR3 is CATSDSVRRGGPGELFF. The CDR3 coding sequence is TGTGCCACCAGTGATTCCGTCCGGCGGGGGGGCCCCGGGGAGCTGTTTTTT. The chain couples TRBV24-1 to TRBJ2-2; 9 nucleotides align to TRBD2. This CDR3 is 17 amino acids long. CDR1 is KGHDR, CDR2 SFDVKD, per germline. Germline trimming cut 2 bases from V and 6 bases from J; bases unmatched to any gene: 9.

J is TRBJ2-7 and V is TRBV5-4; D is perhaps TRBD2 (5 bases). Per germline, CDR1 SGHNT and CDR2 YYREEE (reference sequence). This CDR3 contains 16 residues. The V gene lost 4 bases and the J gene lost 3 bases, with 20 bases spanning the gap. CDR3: CASSSGPGPAGYEQYF. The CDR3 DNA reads TGTGCCAGCAGCAGCGGACCGGGCCCAGCAGGCTACGAGCAGTACTTC.

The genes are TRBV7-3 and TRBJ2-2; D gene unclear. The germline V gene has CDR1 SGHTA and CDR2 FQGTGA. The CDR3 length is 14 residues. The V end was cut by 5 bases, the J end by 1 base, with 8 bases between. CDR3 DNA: TGTGCCAGCAGCCCCACGGTGAACACCGGGGAGCTGTTTTTT. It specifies CASSPTVNTGELFF. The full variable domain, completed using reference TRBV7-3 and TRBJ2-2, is GAGVSQTPSNKVTEKGKYVELRCDPISGHTALYWYRQSLGQGPEFLIYFQGTGAADDSGLPNDRFFAVRPEGSVSTLKIQRTERGDSAVYLCASSPTVNTGELFFGEGSRLTVL.

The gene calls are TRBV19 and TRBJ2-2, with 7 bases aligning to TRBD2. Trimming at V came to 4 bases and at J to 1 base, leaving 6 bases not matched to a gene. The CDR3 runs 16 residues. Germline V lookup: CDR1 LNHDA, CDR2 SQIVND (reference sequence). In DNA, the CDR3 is TGTGCCAGTAGTAGAGGGACTACCGAGAACACCGGGGAGCTGTTTTTT. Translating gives CASSRGTTENTGELFF.

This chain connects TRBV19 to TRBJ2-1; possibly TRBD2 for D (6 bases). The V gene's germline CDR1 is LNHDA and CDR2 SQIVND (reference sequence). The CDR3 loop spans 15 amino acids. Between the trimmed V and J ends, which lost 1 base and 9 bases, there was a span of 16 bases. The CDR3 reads CASSIVRGRGVEQFF. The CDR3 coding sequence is TGTGCCAGTAGTATAGTTCGGGGGAGAGGGGTTGAGCAGTTCTTC.

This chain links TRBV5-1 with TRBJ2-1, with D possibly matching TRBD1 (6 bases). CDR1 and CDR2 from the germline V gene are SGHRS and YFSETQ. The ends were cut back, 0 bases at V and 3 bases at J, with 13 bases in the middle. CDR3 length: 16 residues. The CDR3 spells CASSLGTGRGYNEQFF. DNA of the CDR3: TGCGCCAGCAGCTTGGGCACTGGCAGGGGCTACAATGAGCAGTTCTTC.

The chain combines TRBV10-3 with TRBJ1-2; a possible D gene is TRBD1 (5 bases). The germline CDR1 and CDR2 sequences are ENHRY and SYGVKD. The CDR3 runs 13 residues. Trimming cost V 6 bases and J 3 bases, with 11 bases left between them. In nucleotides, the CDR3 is TGTGCCATCAGCCTAGACAGTTACTATGGCTACACCTTC. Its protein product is CAISLDSYYGYTF.

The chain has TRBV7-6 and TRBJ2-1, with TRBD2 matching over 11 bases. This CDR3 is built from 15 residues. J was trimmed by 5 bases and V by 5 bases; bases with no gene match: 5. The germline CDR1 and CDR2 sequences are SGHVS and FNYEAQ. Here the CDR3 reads CASSPYSGGDNEQFF. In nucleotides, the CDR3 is TGTGCCAGCAGCCCCTATAGCGGGGGGGACAATGAGCAGTTCTTC.

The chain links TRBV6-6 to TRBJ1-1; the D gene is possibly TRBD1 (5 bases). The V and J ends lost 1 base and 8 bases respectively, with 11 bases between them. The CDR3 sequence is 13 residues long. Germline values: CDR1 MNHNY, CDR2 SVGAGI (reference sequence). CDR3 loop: CASSYYQGREAFF. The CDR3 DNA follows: TGTGCCAGCAGTTACTATCAGGGCAGAGAAGCTTTCTTT.

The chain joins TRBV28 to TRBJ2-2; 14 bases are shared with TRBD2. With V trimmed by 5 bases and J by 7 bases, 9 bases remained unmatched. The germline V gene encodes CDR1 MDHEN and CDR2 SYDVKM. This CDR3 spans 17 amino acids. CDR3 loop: CASSQGLAGARVGELFF. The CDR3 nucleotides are TGTGCCAGCAGTCAGGGACTAGCGGGAGCCAGGGTCGGGGAGCTGTTTTTT.

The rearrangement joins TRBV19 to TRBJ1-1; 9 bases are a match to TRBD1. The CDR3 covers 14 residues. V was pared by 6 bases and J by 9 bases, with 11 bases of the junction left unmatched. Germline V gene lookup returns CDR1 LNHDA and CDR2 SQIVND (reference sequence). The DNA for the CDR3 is TGTGCCAGTAGGCTACAGGGGGCTAAGGAAAAAGCTTTCTTT. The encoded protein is CASRLQGAKEKAFF.